The 17 T cell receptor beta chains in this list originate from one sample, sequenced in a study of blood T cell repertoires in COVID-19. Sequencing used immunoSEQ multiplex PCR; TCRdb keeps in-frame clones, though not all of them. Among about 310,000 clones listed, more than 85% were seen once. The source material was peripheral blood. The receptors shown here come from a man between 65 and 80 years old with acute or convalescent COVID-19.

V and J are TRBV7-2 and TRBJ2-7; 15 bases match TRBD2. The trim removed 5 bases at V and 1 base at J, leaving 12 bases unmatched. This CDR3 is built from 19 residues. In germline, CDR1 is SGHTA, CDR2 FQGNSA. The CDR3 DNA reads TGTGCCAGCAGCCCACTTATGGGACTAGCGGGGGGCGGGTCCTACGAGCAGTACTTC. This gives the protein CASSPLMGLAGGGSYEQYF.

The J gene is TRBJ1-4, the V gene TRBV18; the match to TRBD1 covers 8 bases. The V segment lost 6 bases and the J segment 8 bases; nucleotides outside the gene matches: 5. Germline V gene lookup returns CDR1 KGHSH and CDR2 LQKENI. The CDR3 totals 13 residues. CDR3 nucleotides: TGTGCCAGCTCCGGACAGGGAGGCGAAAAACTGTTTTTT. Its protein product is CASSGQGGEKLFF. The full variable domain, with the rest looked up from reference TRBV18 and TRBJ1-4, is NAGVMQNPRHLVRRRGQEARLRCSPMKGHSHVYWYRQLPEEGLKFMVYLQKENIIDESGMPKERFSAEFPKEGPSILRIQQVVRGDSAAYFCASSGQGGEKLFFGSGTQLSVL.

V is TRBV5-5 and J is TRBJ2-1, with a tentative D call TRBD1 (5 bases). This CDR3 contains 14 residues. Germline V gene data show CDR1 as SGHKS and CDR2 as YYEKEE (reference sequence). With 4 bases removed from V and 3 bases from J, the gap between germline ends came to 11 bases. The CDR3 loop is CASSHGQGYNEQFF. In nucleotides, the CDR3 is TGTGCCAGCAGCCACGGGCAGGGCTACAATGAGCAGTTCTTC.

The V and J genes are TRBV19 and TRBJ2-7, with TRBD1 identical over 10 bases. Germline trimming cut 8 bases from V and 5 bases from J; bases unmatched to any gene: 6. This CDR3 has 13 amino acids. Germline CDR1 and CDR2: LNHDA and SQIVND (reference sequence). CDR3 in DNA: TGTGCCAGTCGAAGGGACAGGGGTCACGAGCAGTACTTC. This sequence encodes CASRRDRGHEQYF.

Regarding this clone: One end of the junction fails to match germline, which may point to a read error. Other nucleotide sequences in the sample specify the same CDR3. The J gene is TRBJ2-7, the V gene TRBV4-1, with D possibly being TRBD2 (6 bases). The CDR3 runs 16 residues. The germline V gene encodes CDR1 MGHRA and CDR2 YSYEKL. CDR3 nucleotides: TGCGCCAGTAGCCAAGATTTTGGAGGGAGCCGCTACGAGCAGTACTTC. This sequence encodes CASSQDFGGSRYEQYF.

The rearrangement links TRBV7-9 to TRBJ1-3; 8 bases line up with TRBD1. The V segment lost 5 bases and the J segment 3 bases; nucleotides outside the gene matches: 9. This CDR3 is 16 amino acids long. Germline CDR1 reads SEHNR; CDR2 reads FQNEAQ (reference sequence). CDR3 in DNA: TGTGCCAGCAGCCAGGGACAGGCCGTGTTTGGAAACACCATATATTTT. This translates into CASSQGQAVFGNTIYF.

This clone was detected ten times or more. The V and J genes are TRBV28 and TRBJ1-5, with TRBD1 matching over 10 bases. The germline V gene has CDR1 MDHEN and CDR2 SYDVKM. The CDR3 is 15 amino acids. Trimming at V came to 5 bases and at J to 4 bases, leaving 5 bases not matched to a gene. The CDR3 DNA reads as TGTGCCAGCAGTGAGGGACAGGGGAATAATCAGCCCCAGCATTTT. It specifies CASSEGQGNNQPQHF.

The chain has TRBV5-4 and TRBJ2-5; D remains unclear. The CDR3 loop spans 14 amino acids. V lost 4 bases and J lost 4, with 14 bases in between. Germline V lookup: CDR1 SGHNT, CDR2 YYREEE (reference sequence). CDR3 DNA: TGTGCCAGCAGCCCTAAATTGGCAGGAGAGACCCAGTACTTC. Its translation is CASSPKLAGETQYF.

This clone was observed a few times. J is TRBJ2-5 and V is TRBV9; 12 nucleotides align to TRBD1. Germline values: CDR1 SGDLS, CDR2 YYNGEE. With 0 bases clipped from V and 5 bases from J, the junction kept 8 bases outside the gene matches. The CDR3 extends over 17 amino acids. CDR3 nucleotide sequence: TGTGCCAGCAGCGTAGCCGCCGGGACAGGGGGCGGGGAGACCCAGTACTTC. Its protein product is CASSVAAGTGGGETQYF.

The CDR3 here is CASSLLGPGQGLETQYF. The CDR3 DNA reads as TGCGCCAGCAGCTTGTTGGGTCCGGGACAGGGTTTGGAGACCCAGTACTTC. J is TRBJ2-5 and V is TRBV5-1; TRBD1 aligns across 9 bases. Per the germline V gene, CDR1 is SGHRS and CDR2 is YFSETQ. J was trimmed by 5 bases and V by 1 base; bases with no gene match: 12. CDR3 size: 17 residues. Complete variable domain (other parts from reference TRBV5-1 and TRBJ2-5): KAGVTQTPRYLIKTRGQQVTLSCSPISGHRSVSWYQQTPGQGLQFLFEYFSETQRNKGNFPGRFSGRQFSNSRSEMNVSTLELGDSALYLCASSLLGPGQGLETQYFGPGTRLLVL.

This rearrangement joins TRBV5-1 to TRBJ1-1; perhaps TRBD1 as D (6 bases). This CDR3 has 14 amino acids. In germline, CDR1 is SGHRS, CDR2 YFSETQ. V was trimmed by 2 bases and J by 3 bases, leaving 11 bases between them. The CDR3 loop is CASSFVQGDTEAFF. CDR3 sequence (DNA): TGCGCCAGCAGCTTCGTACAGGGAGACACTGAAGCTTTCTTT.

This rearrangement joins TRBV7-8 to TRBJ1-2; possible D gene TRBD1, 5 bases. Germline assignment: CDR1 SGHVS and CDR2 FQNEAQ. The CDR3 spans 13 residues. The V end was cut by 5 bases, the J end by 3 bases, with 10 bases between. The chain's CDR3 is CASSPTGYYGYTF. CDR3 coding DNA: TGTGCCAGCAGCCCTACAGGATACTATGGCTACACCTTC.

This clone appeared once. This chain joins TRBV15 and TRBJ2-1, with 11 positions matching TRBD1. V shed 2 bases, J shed 6 bases, and the junction held 9 bases outside the gene matches. CDR3 length equals 17 residues. In germline, CDR1 is LNHNV, CDR2 YYDKDF (reference sequence). CDR3 in amino acids: CATSRTNPGTGGNEQFF. As DNA, the CDR3 is TGTGCCACCAGCAGAACTAATCCCGGGACAGGGGGCAATGAGCAGTTCTTC.

The chain recombines TRBV7-3 with TRBJ2-1, with a possible D match to TRBD2 (5 bases). Germline-derived CDR1 and CDR2 are SGHTA and FQGTGA. The CDR3 consists of 15 residues. Deletions cut 1 base from V and 2 bases from J, with 9 bases between. The DNA of the CDR3 is TGTGCCAGCAGCTTAAGCGCTAGCACCTACAATGAGCAGTTCTTC. As protein: CASSLSASTYNEQFF.

The chain combines TRBV9 with TRBJ2-5, with 8 bases identical to TRBD1. The CDR3 runs 16 residues. Germline lookup yields CDR1 SGDLS and CDR2 YYNGEE. Losses at the gene ends were 0 bases for V and 5 bases for J; bases not matched to a gene: 9. CDR3 in amino acids: CASSVGGGQVGETQYF. CDR3 DNA sequence: TGTGCCAGCAGCGTAGGAGGGGGACAGGTCGGTGAGACCCAGTACTTC.

The chain carries TRBV9 and TRBJ2-3, with TRBD1 as a possible D gene (8 bases). This CDR3 is 15 amino acids long. Germline CDR1 and CDR2: SGDLS and YYNGEE. V shed 6 bases and J shed 4 bases, with 18 bases lying between them. CDR3 sequence (DNA): TGTGCCAGCAAGGGGGGGACAGGCGTTTCAGATACGCAGTATTTT. Its translation is CASKGGTGVSDTQYF.

V usage is TRBV21-1 and J usage is TRBJ1-2. TRBV21-1 represents a pseudogene. The CDR3 consists of 18 residues. The CDR3 sequence is CASSKPIQGLIPPYGYTF. The DNA of the CDR3 is TGTGCCAGCAGCAAACCTATTCAAGGACTCATACCACCTTATGGCTACACCTTC.